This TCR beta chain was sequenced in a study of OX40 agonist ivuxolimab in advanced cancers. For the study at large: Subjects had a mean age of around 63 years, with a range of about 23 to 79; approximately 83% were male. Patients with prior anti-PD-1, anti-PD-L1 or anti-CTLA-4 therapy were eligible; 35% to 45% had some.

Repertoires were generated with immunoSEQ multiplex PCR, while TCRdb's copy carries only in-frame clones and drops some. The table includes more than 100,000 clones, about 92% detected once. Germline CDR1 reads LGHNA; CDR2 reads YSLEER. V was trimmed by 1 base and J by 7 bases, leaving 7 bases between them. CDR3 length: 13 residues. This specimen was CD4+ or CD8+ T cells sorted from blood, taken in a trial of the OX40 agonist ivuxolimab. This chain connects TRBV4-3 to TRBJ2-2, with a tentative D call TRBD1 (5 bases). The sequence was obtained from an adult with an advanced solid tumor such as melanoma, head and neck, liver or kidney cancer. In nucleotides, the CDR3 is TGCGCCAGCAGCCAAGGCCAGGGCGGGGAGCTGTTTTTT. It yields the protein CASSQGQGGELFF.